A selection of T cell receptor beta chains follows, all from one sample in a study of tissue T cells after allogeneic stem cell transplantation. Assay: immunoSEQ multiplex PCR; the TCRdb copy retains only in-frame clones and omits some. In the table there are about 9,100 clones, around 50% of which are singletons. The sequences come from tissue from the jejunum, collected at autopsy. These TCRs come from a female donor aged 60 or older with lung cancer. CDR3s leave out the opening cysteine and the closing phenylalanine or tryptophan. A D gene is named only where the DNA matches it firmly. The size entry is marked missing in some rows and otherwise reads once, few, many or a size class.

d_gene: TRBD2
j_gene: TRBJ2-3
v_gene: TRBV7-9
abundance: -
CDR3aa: ASSRTSGSQDTQY

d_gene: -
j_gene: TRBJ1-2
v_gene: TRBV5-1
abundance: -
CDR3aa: ASSFTVNYGYT

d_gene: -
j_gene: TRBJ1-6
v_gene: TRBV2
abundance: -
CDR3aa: ASRGDGYYSPLH

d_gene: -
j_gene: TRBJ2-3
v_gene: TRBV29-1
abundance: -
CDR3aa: SATGSTDTQY

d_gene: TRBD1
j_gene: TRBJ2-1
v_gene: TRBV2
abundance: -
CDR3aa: ASSEARKGAVFYNEQF

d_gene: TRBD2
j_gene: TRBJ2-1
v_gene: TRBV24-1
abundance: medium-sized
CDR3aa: ATSDASGGAYNEQF

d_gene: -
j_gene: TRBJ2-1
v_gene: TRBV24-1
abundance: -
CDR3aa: ATSDPGKYNEQF

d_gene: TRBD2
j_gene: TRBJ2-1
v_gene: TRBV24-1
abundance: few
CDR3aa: ATSDPGTSGYNEQF

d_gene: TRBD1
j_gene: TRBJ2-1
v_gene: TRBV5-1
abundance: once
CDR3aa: ASLNRGGSYNEQF

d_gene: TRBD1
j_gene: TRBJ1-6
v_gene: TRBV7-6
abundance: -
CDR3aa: ASSLGAGTASPLH

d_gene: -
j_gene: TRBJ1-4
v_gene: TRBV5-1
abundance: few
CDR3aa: ASSGRARLGEKLF

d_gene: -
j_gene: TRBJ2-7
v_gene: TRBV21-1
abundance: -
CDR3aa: ASSGSGGPYEQY

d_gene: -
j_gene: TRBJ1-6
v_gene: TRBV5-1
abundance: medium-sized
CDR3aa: ASSQDWWPLH

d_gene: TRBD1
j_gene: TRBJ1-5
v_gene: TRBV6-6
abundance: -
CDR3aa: ASREVDRANQPQH